Presented here are 14 T cell receptor beta chains from one specimen sequenced in a study of regulatory T cells in long-lasting Graves disease. The time point is: newly diagnosed GD, antithyroid drugs for less than 3 months. There was RNA extracted from PBMCs, and the TCR library was made from it. Arm-PCR of CDR3 regions and iRepertoire HTBI primers were used to build TCR beta libraries. TCRdb re-called the multiplex PCR reads through MiXCR, storing one row per CDR3 protein. Of about 440,000 distinct CDR3 sequences listed, about 17% are singletons. This sample was shared with a second study, whose subject was T cells in Graves' hyperthyroidism and ophthalmopathy.

Sample: peripheral blood mononuclear cells (PBMCs), taken at new diagnosis, from a patient treated with antithyroid drugs. These receptors all come from a woman aged 25 to 39 with Graves disease.

This sequence joins TRBV29-1 and TRBJ2-6; D uncertain. Per the germline V gene, CDR1 is SQVTM and CDR2 is ANQGSEA. This CDR3 region has 13 residues. The ends were cut back, 4 bases at V and 4 bases at J, with 8 bases in the middle. CDR3 amino acids: CSVVGSGANVLTF. The CDR3 DNA follows: TGCAGCGTTGTTGGTTCCGGGGCCAACGTCCTGACTTTC.

This clonotype was detected ten times or more. CDR3 DNA sequence: TGCAGTGCACAGACCGGATTCGGGAGCAATGAGCAGTTCTTC. Protein: CSAQTGFGSNEQFF. The V and J genes are TRBV20-1 and TRBJ2-1; TRBD2 is a possible D gene (6 bases). Trimming removed 6 bases at V and 6 bases at J, with 18 bases between. Germline assignment: CDR1 DFQATT and CDR2 SNEGSKA (reference sequence). The CDR3 is made up of 14 amino acids.

This clonotype has just a few counts. The chain recombines TRBV4-1 with TRBJ2-4; possibly TRBD1 for D (7 bases). The CDR3 sequence is 15 residues long. Trimming stripped 1 base from V and 8 bases from J, with 15 bases between. Germline CDR1 and CDR2: MGHRA and YSYEKL. The CDR3 region has the DNA TGCGCCAGCAGCCAAGCCCGAACAGGGGAGGACATTCAGTACTTC. Its translation is CASSQARTGEDIQYF.

This clonotype has ten or more counts. The CDR3 loop is CASRDFFQGGELFF. CDR3 sequence (DNA): TGTGCCAGCCGGGACTTCTTTCAGGGCGGGGAGCTGTTTTTT. This chain links TRBV28 with TRBJ2-2, with D maybe TRBD2 (6 bases). The CDR3 loop spans 14 amino acids. V was clipped by 8 bases and J by 7 bases, with 17 bases between them. The germline V gene has CDR1 MDHEN and CDR2 SYDVKM.

This clonotype was seen many times. The J gene is TRBJ1-1, the V gene TRBV19, with TRBD1 as a possible D gene (5 bases). The germline CDR1 and CDR2 sequences are LNHDA and SQIVND (reference sequence). V was shortened by 8 bases and J by 4 bases, with 14 bases between the two germline ends. This CDR3 region has 13 residues. The CDR3 spells CASQRQLSTEAFF. DNA for the CDR3: TGTGCCAGTCAACGACAGTTAAGCACTGAAGCTTTCTTT.

CDR3 bases: TGTGCCAGCAGCGTAGGGGTCCTTCGCACAGATACGCAGTATTTT. Its translation is CASSVGVLRTDTQYF. V usage is TRBV9 and J usage is TRBJ2-3; D is unclear. The ends were cut back, 0 bases at V and 1 base at J, with 9 bases in the middle. This CDR3 is built from 15 residues. Germline lookup yields CDR1 SGDLS and CDR2 YYNGEE.

This clonotype was found many times. This chain links TRBV6-2 or TRBV6-3 with TRBJ1-6, with D possibly being TRBD1 (6 bases). The V end lost 0 bases, the J end lost 6 bases, and 12 bases lay between the germline ends. The germline V gene encodes CDR1 MNHEY and CDR2 SVGEGT. The CDR3 extends over 16 amino acids. The CDR3 protein is CASSYSRGDTNSPLHF. CDR3 bases: TGTGCCAGCAGTTACTCGAGAGGGGACACTAATTCACCCCTCCACTTT.

The rearrangement uses TRBV19 and TRBJ2-2, with D maybe TRBD1 (6 bases). The CDR3 consists of 14 residues. Germline CDR1 reads LNHDA; CDR2 reads SQIVND (reference sequence). Trimming took off 3 bases at V and 5 bases at J, with 10 bases between the two ends. CDR3: CASSMSDRTGELFF. DNA of the CDR3: TGTGCCAGTAGTATGTCCGACAGGACCGGGGAGCTGTTTTTT. The full variable domain, its missing parts supplied by reference TRBV19 and TRBJ2-2, is DGGITQSPKYLFRKEGQNVTLSCEQNLNHDAMYWYRQDPGQGLRLIYYSQIVNDFQKGDIAEGYSVSREKKESFPLTVTSAQKNPTAFYLCASSMSDRTGELFFGEGSRLTVL.

This clonotype has only a few counts. V gene TRBV6-1 combines with J gene TRBJ2-5; either TRBD1 or TRBD2 may fit D (5 bases each). Germline V lookup: CDR1 MNHNS, CDR2 SASEGT. Trimming took 3 bases from V and 4 from J, leaving 15 bases between them. The CDR3 totals 15 residues. CDR3 bases: TGTGCCAGCAGTGAGCTCTCTGGGGGTGCAGAGACCCAGTACTTC. This sequence encodes CASSELSGGAETQYF.

The chain combines TRBV2 with TRBJ1-1; D unresolved. The germline V gene has CDR1 SNHLY and CDR2 FYNNEI. The CDR3 consists of 12 residues. V lost 7 bases and J lost 2, with 8 bases in between. The CDR3 sequence: CASTARNTEAFF. In DNA, the CDR3 is TGTGCCAGCACCGCCCGTAACACTGAAGCTTTCTTT.

This chain links TRBV19 with TRBJ2-1; TRBD2 agrees at 14 bases. The CDR3 runs to 21 residues. The J segment lost 12 bases and the V segment lost 4 bases, leaving 26 bases of the junction unmatched. Per germline, CDR1 LNHDA and CDR2 SQIVND (reference sequence). CDR3 region: CASSTPEGTAGTSGSKYGQFF. The CDR3 DNA reads TGTGCCAGTAGTACCCCTGAGGGGACAGCCGGGACTAGCGGGAGTAAGTATGGGCAGTTCTTC. The full variable domain, with the rest looked up from reference TRBV19 and TRBJ2-1, is DGGITQSPKYLFRKEGQNVTLSCEQNLNHDAMYWYRQDPGQGLRLIYYSQIVNDFQKGDIAEGYSVSREKKESFPLTVTSAQKNPTAFYLCASSTPEGTAGTSGSKYGQFFGPGTRLTVL.

This clonotype was seen at least ten times. The CDR3 nucleotides read TGTGCCAGCAGAACAGGGTCGGTTAATGAAAAACTGTTTTTT. Its protein product is CASRTGSVNEKLFF. This chain connects TRBV28 to TRBJ1-4; D possibly corresponds to TRBD1 (6 bases). Between the trimmed V and J ends, which lost 6 bases and 4 bases, there was a span of 12 bases. Germline CDR1 and CDR2: MDHEN and SYDVKM. CDR3 length: 14 residues.

The gene calls are TRBV20-1 and TRBJ2-3; D not certain. With 6 bases removed from V and 5 bases from J, the gap between germline ends came to 21 bases. The CDR3 extends over 15 amino acids. The germline gives CDR1 DFQATT, CDR2 SNEGSKA (reference sequence). Here the CDR3 reads CSASETGQVGDTQYF. The CDR3 coding sequence is TGCAGTGCCTCGGAGACGGGCCAAGTGGGAGATACGCAGTATTTT.

This clonotype showed up just a few times. V and J are TRBV19 and TRBJ2-7, with a possible D match to TRBD1 (6 bases). The CDR3 has 15 residues. Germline values: CDR1 LNHDA, CDR2 SQIVND (reference sequence). The ends were cut back, 1 base at V and 2 bases at J, with 12 bases in the middle. The CDR3 is CASSIAQGATYEQYF. In DNA form, the CDR3 reads TGTGCCAGTAGTATAGCACAGGGTGCCACCTACGAGCAGTACTTC.